These 15 T cell receptor beta chains were all obtained from the same sample, sequenced in a study of T-cell reconstitution after alpha-beta-depleted transplantation in children. A library of TCRbeta sequences, prepared with unique molecular identifiers, was generated. From the PCR reads, TCRdb called clonotypes with MiXCR, one entry per CDR3 protein. Counted here are 400,000 to 550,000 distinct CDR3 sequences, about 10% occurring once; the ten biggest clones make up around 2%. The sample was PBMCs, taken before TCRalphabeta/CD19-depleted stem cell transplant. The origin of the receptors is a child aged 2-15 years with inherited bone marrow failure, due to receive a stem cell transplant.

This clonotype was observed at least ten times. The chain combines TRBV29-1 with TRBJ2-3; 10 bases map to TRBD2. The CDR3 extends over 13 amino acids. V was pared by 6 bases and J by 10 bases, with 10 bases of the junction left unmatched. CDR1 is SQVTM and CDR2 is ANQGSEA in the germline V gene. The CDR3 spells CSVSGTSEDAQYF. The CDR3 coding sequence is TGCAGCGTCTCCGGGACTAGCGAGGACGCGCAGTATTTT.

This clonotype was detected many times. The J gene is TRBJ2-5, the V gene TRBV7-2; D call uncertain. Germline CDR1 is SGHTA and CDR2 is FQGNSA. CDR3 size: 9 residues. Trimming pared 11 bases from V and 7 bases from J, leaving 8 bases between. The CDR3 loop is CAPKGTQYF. The CDR3 DNA reads TGTGCCCCTAAGGGGACCCAGTACTTC. The variable domain in full, with the rest retrieved from reference TRBV7-2 and TRBJ2-5, is GAGVSQSPSNKVTEKGKDVELRCDPISGHTALYWYRQSLGQGLEFLIYFQGNSAPDKSGLPSDRFSAERTGGSVSTLTIQRTQQEDSAVYLCAPKGTQYFGPGTRLLVL.

This clonotype was counted at least ten times. V and J are TRBV24-1 and TRBJ2-1; possibly TRBD1 for D (5 bases). Trimming took 4 bases from V and 8 from J, leaving 11 bases between them. The V gene's germline CDR1 is KGHDR and CDR2 SFDVKD. The CDR3 spans 13 residues. CDR3: CATSEVRGHEQFF. In DNA, the CDR3 is TGTGCCACCAGTGAGGTTAGGGGTCATGAGCAGTTCTTC.

This clonotype has ten or more counts. V gene TRBV27 combines with J gene TRBJ2-7; D ambiguous. Germline CDR1 and CDR2: MNHEY and SMNVEV (reference sequence). Trimming pared 5 bases from V and 2 bases from J, leaving 7 bases between. This CDR3 region has 12 residues. CDR3 sequence: CASSPRPYEQYF. The CDR3 DNA reads TGTGCCAGCAGTCCCCGGCCCTACGAGCAGTACTTC.

As regards this clonotype: A single base separates this from a much larger clone, so it may be a read error. The V call is TRBV5-6, the J call TRBJ2-3; 10 positions agree with TRBD2. The CDR3 runs to 16 residues. The germline V gene encodes CDR1 SGHDT and CDR2 YYEEEE. V dropped 1 base and J dropped 5; count of bases not matched to a gene: 7. The DNA for the CDR3 is TGTGCCAGCAGCTTGCACCTAGCGGGAGTTGGAGATACGCAGTATTTT. As protein: CASSLHLAGVGDTQYF.

This clonotype was observed at least ten times. The rearrangement uses TRBV9 and TRBJ2-7; unclear D gene. Germline V CDR1 and CDR2: SGDLS, YYNGEE. The V and J ends lost 3 bases and 0 bases respectively, with 7 bases between them. The CDR3 covers 13 residues. DNA of the CDR3: TGTGCCAGCAGCGGACCTTCCTCCTACGAGCAGTACTTC. Amino acids: CASSGPSSYEQYF.

This chain joins TRBV20-1 and TRBJ2-2; TRBD1 matches 10 bases. In germline, CDR1 is DFQATT, CDR2 SNEGSKA (reference sequence). J was trimmed by 0 bases and V by 3 bases; bases with no gene match: 4. CDR3 length: 16 amino acids. The CDR3 DNA reads as TGCAGTGCTAGGAGACAGGGGGCCCCGAACACCGGGGAGCTGTTTTTT. This translates into CSARRQGAPNTGELFF.

This clonotype was recorded many times. The rearrangement uses TRBV29-1 and TRBJ2-2; 9 bases align to TRBD1. CDR1 is SQVTM, CDR2 ANQGSEA, per germline. This CDR3 region has 15 residues. J lost 1 base, V lost 6 bases, and 6 bases had no gene match. CDR3 nucleotides: TGCAGCGTACAGGGGGCCTTGAGGAACACCGGGGAGCTGTTTTTT. Encoded protein: CSVQGALRNTGELFF.

J is TRBJ1-4 and V is TRBV27; 7 bases map to TRBD1. The germline V gene has CDR1 MNHEY and CDR2 SMNVEV (reference sequence). Trimming cost V 0 bases and J 7 bases; bases outside gene matches: 5. The CDR3 has 15 residues. CDR3 protein: CASSLSPTGSEKLFF. The DNA of the CDR3 is TGTGCCAGCAGTTTATCGCCGACAGGGTCTGAAAAACTGTTTTTT.

This clonotype was found many times. The rearrangement joins TRBV2 to TRBJ2-1, with 9 bases matching TRBD2. This CDR3 has 16 residues. V trimming: 3 bases; J trimming: 5 bases; junction bases outside the gene matches: 8. Germline V gives CDR1 SNHLY, CDR2 FYNNEI. DNA for the CDR3: TGTGCCAGCAGTGAGGTTTTAGCGGGAGAAAACAATGAGCAGTTCTTC. Amino acid sequence: CASSEVLAGENNEQFF.

This clonotype was recorded at least ten times. The chain uses TRBV20-1 and TRBJ2-1, with 9 positions matching TRBD2. CDR1 DFQATT and CDR2 SNEGSKA come from the germline V gene (reference sequence). The junction had 8 bases not matched to a gene; V was cut back by 7 bases and J by 4 bases. The CDR3 has 14 residues. The CDR3 sequence: CSVPPLAGYNEQFF. Written as DNA, the CDR3 is TGCAGTGTACCGCCCCTAGCGGGGTACAATGAGCAGTTCTTC.

This clonotype occurred many times. This rearrangement joins TRBV4-3 to TRBJ1-2; TRBD1 matches at 8 bases. Looked up from germline, CDR1 is LGHNA and CDR2 is YSLEER. V shed 6 bases, J shed 7 bases, and the junction held 19 bases outside the gene matches. The CDR3 spans 17 residues. The CDR3 spells CASRNTLDWTGRGGYTF. The CDR3 nucleotides read TGCGCCAGCAGAAATACCCTTGACTGGACAGGGCGAGGTGGCTACACCTTC.

Many counts were recorded for this clonotype. The chain has TRBV9 and TRBJ2-1; D unclear. This CDR3 is built from 12 residues. Trimming shortened V by 10 bases and J by 6 bases, and 14 bases separated the two germline ends. Germline V CDR1 and CDR2: SGDLS, YYNGEE. CDR3 sequence reads: CASRSVRNEQFF. DNA of the CDR3: TGTGCCTCCCGGTCCGTGCGCAATGAGCAGTTCTTC.

This clonotype was counted between two and nine times. This rearrangement joins TRBV20-1 to TRBJ2-7; TRBD1 matches 12 bases. CDR1 and CDR2 (germline): DFQATT, SNEGSKA (reference sequence). V was pared by 0 bases and J by 0 bases, with 3 bases of the junction left unmatched. The CDR3 runs 16 residues. The DNA of the CDR3 is TGCAGTGCTAGAGATTGGGACAGGGGGCCCTCCTACGAGCAGTACTTC. It specifies CSARDWDRGPSYEQYF.

This clonotype was observed many times. The rearrangement joins TRBV15 to TRBJ2-3, with D unclear. The germline V gene has CDR1 LNHNV and CDR2 YYDKDF (reference sequence). V lost 3 bases and J 0 bases, leaving 10 bases between the germline ends. There are 15 residues in the CDR3. CDR3 sequence (DNA): TGTGCCACCAGCAGTCCGACAAGTAGCACAGATACGCAGTATTTT. It yields the protein CATSSPTSSTDTQYF.